The entry below describes one T cell receptor (beta chain). Its antigen is as yet unknown. TCR beta cDNA libraries included unique molecular identifiers. Using its own MiXCR run on the PCR reads, TCRdb lists one record per CDR3 protein. The sample holds roughly 540,000 distinct CDR3 sequences, around 34% seen once. The entry originates in a study of post-analysis software for immune sequencing data. General study findings and limits: Controls had lower frequencies than patients of five TRBV segments, which included TRBV5-6, TRBV5-1 and TRBV20-1.

The CDR3 consists of 16 residues. Germline-derived CDR1 and CDR2 are SGHAT and FQNNGV. V lost 1 base to trimming and J lost 0 bases, with 10 bases between them. The sequence came from a girl under 18 with multiple sclerosis. Sequenced input: blood. The chain links TRBV11-2 to TRBJ2-1, with D maybe TRBD1 (6 bases). Here the CDR3 DNA reads TGTGCCAGCAGCTTAGGGAAGGACAGCTCCTACAATGAGCAGTTCTTC. It yields the protein CASSLGKDSSYNEQFF.